The 5 T cell receptor beta chains below were found in one sample sequenced in a study of T cells after yellow fever vaccination. A single record per CDR3 protein comes from TCRdb applying MiXCR to the 5' RACE reads. The sample contains a few hundred thousand distinct CDR3 sequences, 18% of which appear only once. Sequencing used PBMCs, obtained before the yellow fever booster vaccination. All receptors come from a man aged 18 to 29 who received the YFV17D yellow fever vaccine.

This clonotype has more than one count but fewer than ten. The V call is TRBV6-6, the J call TRBJ1-1; possibly TRBD1 for D (5 bases). Germline values: CDR1 MNHNY, CDR2 SVGAGI (reference sequence). The CDR3 totals 13 residues. The ends were cut back, 6 bases at V and 6 bases at J, with 14 bases in the middle. CDR3 in amino acids: CASRRLRGAEAFF. The CDR3 DNA reads TGTGCCAGCAGACGCCTGAGGGGCGCTGAAGCTTTCTTT.

The gene calls are TRBV7-3 and TRBJ2-2, with D possibly TRBD2 on 5 matching bases. The CDR3 totals 13 residues. V dropped 6 bases and J dropped 7 bases, with 12 bases sitting between them. From germline, CDR1 is SGHTA and CDR2 FQGTGA. CDR3 in DNA: TGTGCCAGCAGTATTGGACGGGGCGGGGAGCTGTTTTTT. Translation: CASSIGRGGELFF.

The table lists this clonotype with many counts. The V and J genes are TRBV7-2 and TRBJ2-7, with 10 bases fitting TRBD1. With 1 base clipped from V and 2 bases from J, the junction kept 2 bases outside the gene matches. Germline CDR1 and CDR2: SGHTA and FQGNSA. The CDR3 length is 15 residues. This chain's CDR3 is CASSLVGTGAYEQYF. In DNA form, the CDR3 reads TGTGCCAGCAGCTTAGTCGGGACAGGGGCCTACGAGCAGTACTTC.

The DNA of the CDR3 is TGTGCCGGGGTAGGGGTGAACACCGGGGAGCTGTTTTTT. This sequence encodes CAGVGVNTGELFF. The chain is built from TRBV30 and TRBJ2-2; TRBD1 is a possible D gene (5 bases). Germline CDR1 and CDR2: GTSNPN and SVGIG (reference sequence). Trimming took off 8 bases at V and 1 base at J, with 11 bases between the two ends. The CDR3 consists of 13 residues. Complete variable domain (other parts from reference TRBV30 and TRBJ2-2): SQTIHQWPATLVQPVGSPLSLECTVEGTSNPNLYWYRQAAGRGLQLLFYSVGIGQISSEVPQNLSASRPQDRQFILSSKKLLLSDSGFYLCAGVGVNTGELFFGEGSRLTVL.

This sequence joins TRBV6-5 and TRBJ1-1, with D possibly being TRBD1 (6 bases). V was trimmed by 4 bases and J by 5 bases, leaving 11 bases between them. This CDR3 spans 13 amino acids. CDR1 is MNHEY, CDR2 SVGAGI, per germline. Written as DNA, the CDR3 is TGTGCCAGCAGTTCTTTAAGGGGGACTGAAGCTTTCTTT. This gives the protein CASSSLRGTEAFF.